The 23 T cell receptor beta chains below were found in one sample sequenced in a study of early T cells in non-severe SARS-CoV-2 infection (dated by TCRdb to the early 2020s). To prepare the library, 5' RACE was applied. The sample was run on a NextSeq 500. The public reads were reprocessed in TCRdb via fastp at Q25 and MiXCR, keeping in-frame beta chains. Identical CDR3 protein sequences are pooled into one entry, listed with their most common genes and DNA. Within this sample are tens of thousands of distinct CDR3 sequences, with 10% to 15% of them counted one time only. The ten most abundant clones make up approximately 4% of the sample. Material for sequencing was whole blood. All receptors come from an adult who was a healthcare worker with PCR-confirmed SARS-CoV-2 infection or an uninfected control (not recorded which).

This clonotype has just a few counts. The rearrangement links TRBV12-5 to TRBJ2-1; possibly TRBD1 or TRBD2 for D (6 bases each). V was shortened by 1 base and J by 9 bases, with 7 bases between the two germline ends. The CDR3 spans 12 residues. Germline V gene sequence: CDR1 LGHNT, CDR2 FRNRAP. The CDR3 protein is CASGLEGGEQFF. The CDR3 nucleotides are TGTGCTAGTGGTTTGGAGGGGGGTGAGCAGTTCTTC.

This clonotype was seen ten or more times. The chain combines TRBV28 with TRBJ1-1; TRBD1 aligns across 7 bases. Germline lookup yields CDR1 MDHEN and CDR2 SYDVKM. The junction had 5 bases not matched to a gene; V was cut back by 5 bases and J by 2 bases. This CDR3 is built from 14 residues. CDR3 residues: CASSRSGGNTEAFF. DNA of the CDR3: TGTGCCAGCAGTCGCTCAGGGGGAAACACTGAAGCTTTCTTT.

The DNA for the CDR3 is TGTGCCAGCAGTGAAGACTCGTGGTATGAGCAGTTCTTC. It encodes CASSEDSWYEQFF. The V and J genes are TRBV25-1 and TRBJ2-1; no clear D gene. This CDR3 contains 13 residues. Trimming pared 2 bases from V and 8 bases from J, leaving 10 bases between. In germline, CDR1 is MGHDK, CDR2 SYGVNS.

The rearrangement uses TRBV29-1 and TRBJ2-1; D is undetermined. Germline CDR1 reads SQVTM; CDR2 reads ANQGSEA. V lost 4 bases and J lost 8, with 12 bases in between. The CDR3 has 12 residues. The CDR3 sequence: CSVVGSYDEQFF. Here the CDR3 DNA reads TGCAGCGTTGTCGGGTCGTATGATGAGCAGTTCTTC.

This clonotype was counted between two and nine times. V usage is TRBV6-5 and J usage is TRBJ2-3; tentative D call: TRBD1 (5 bases). In germline, CDR1 is MNHEY, CDR2 SVGAGI. V shed 3 bases and J shed 4 bases, with 14 bases lying between them. The CDR3 sequence is 15 residues long. This chain's CDR3 is CASSYGAGMADTQYF. As DNA, the CDR3 is TGTGCCAGCAGTTATGGTGCAGGGATGGCAGATACGCAGTATTTT.

This clonotype has a count of ten or more. The rearrangement links TRBV29-1 to TRBJ1-3; TRBD1 matches 8 bases. Unmatched junction bases numbered 7, after V lost 5 bases and J lost 4 bases. Germline CDR1 reads SQVTM; CDR2 reads ANQGSEA. The CDR3 is made up of 14 amino acids. The CDR3 spells CSVRDRTKGNTIYF. The CDR3 DNA sequence: TGCAGCGTTAGGGACAGGACTAAGGGAAACACCATATATTTT.

Many counts were recorded for this clonotype. This CDR3 is CATSDLGASGDTQYF. The CDR3 nucleotides read TGTGCCACCAGTGATTTGGGGGCTAGCGGAGATACGCAGTATTTT. The chain employs TRBV24-1 and TRBJ2-3; 7 bases are a match to TRBD2. Germline CDR1 KGHDR, CDR2 SFDVKD. This CDR3 contains 15 residues. Trimming took 0 bases from V and 5 from J; bases not matched to a gene: 4.

This clonotype was seen only a few times. The rearrangement uses TRBV27 and TRBJ1-5; D may be TRBD1 (5 bases). Per germline, CDR1 MNHEY and CDR2 SMNVEV (reference sequence). Deletions cut 4 bases from V and 5 bases from J, with 12 bases between. The CDR3 is 14 residues long. The CDR3 sequence is CASSSKGTDQPQHF. CDR3 sequence (DNA): TGTGCCAGCAGTTCTAAAGGGACGGATCAGCCCCAGCATTTT.

In its sample, this clonotype was seen many times. The rearrangement uses TRBV3-1 and TRBJ2-3; TRBD2 matches at 10 bases. The J segment lost 5 bases and the V segment lost 5 bases, leaving 7 bases of the junction unmatched. CDR1 and CDR2 from the germline V gene are LGHDT and YNNKEL (reference sequence). The CDR3 length is 15 residues. The CDR3 DNA follows: TGTGCCAGCAGCGGAAGCGGGAGGGCCGGAGATACGCAGTATTTT. Its protein product is CASSGSGRAGDTQYF.

This clonotype was recorded at least ten times. The chain is built from TRBV6-7 and TRBJ2-3; 13 bases align to TRBD2. TRBV6-7 is an open reading frame whose function is uncertain. This CDR3 contains 17 residues. The J segment lost 2 bases and the V segment lost 0 bases, leaving 2 bases of the junction unmatched. The CDR3 nucleotides read TGTGCCAGCAGTTACTCGGGGACTAGCGGGGACACAGATACGCAGTATTTT. Encoded protein: CASSYSGTSGDTDTQYF.

The V gene is TRBV5-4, the J gene TRBJ2-6; 7 bases fit TRBD1. There are 15 residues in the CDR3. Unmatched junction bases numbered 5, after V lost 4 bases and J lost 4 bases. Germline CDR1 SGHNT, CDR2 YYREEE (reference sequence). For the CDR3, the DNA is TGTGCCAGCAGCAAGGGGGCGCCGGGGGCCAACGTCCTGACTTTC. Protein: CASSKGAPGANVLTF.

This clonotype was recorded a few times. The gene calls are TRBV11-2 and TRBJ1-5; the match to TRBD1 covers 10 bases. Trimming took 5 bases from V and 5 from J; bases not matched to a gene: 3. Germline V gene data show CDR1 as SGHAT and CDR2 as FQNNGV. The CDR3 length is 14 residues. The CDR3 region is CASSKTGGDQPQHF. The CDR3 DNA follows: TGTGCCAGCAGCAAGACAGGGGGCGATCAGCCCCAGCATTTT. Full variable domain (rest looked up from reference TRBV11-2 and TRBJ1-5): EAGVAQSPRYKIIEKRQSVAFWCNPISGHATLYWYQQILGQGPKLLIQFQNNGVVDDSQLPKDRFSAERLKGVDSTLKIQPAKLEDSAVYLCASSKTGGDQPQHFGDGTRLSIL.

The V gene is TRBV28, the J gene TRBJ1-5; the D is unclear. Germline CDR1 MDHEN, CDR2 SYDVKM. With 7 bases removed from V and 0 bases from J, the gap between germline ends came to 13 bases. There are 15 residues in the CDR3. The DNA for the CDR3 is TGTGCCAGCACCTATCGGAGGAATAGCAATCAGCCCCAGCATTTT. It yields the protein CASTYRRNSNQPQHF.

This clonotype was counted ten times or more. The CDR3 here is CASSRGRRETQYF. The DNA for the CDR3 is TGTGCCAGCAGCCGGGGACGTCGGGAGACCCAGTACTTC. This chain joins TRBV7-3 and TRBJ2-5; D may correspond to TRBD1 or TRBD2 (5 bases each). CDR3 length: 13 residues. Looked up from germline, CDR1 is SGHTA and CDR2 is FQGTGA. Deletions cut 5 bases from V and 5 bases from J, with 12 bases between.

This clonotype was seen a few times. The rearrangement links TRBV29-1 to TRBJ2-1; 8 positions match TRBD1. The CDR3 is 14 residues long. The germline gives CDR1 SQVTM, CDR2 ANQGSEA. Trimming at V came to 6 bases and at J to 5 bases, leaving 9 bases not matched to a gene. Here the CDR3 reads CSVPTGTGNNEQFF. CDR3 DNA sequence: TGCAGCGTCCCGACCGGGACAGGTAACAATGAGCAGTTCTTC.

This clonotype was detected many times. The rearrangement joins TRBV14 to TRBJ2-1; D remains ambiguous. The CDR3 loop spans 14 amino acids. Looked up from germline, CDR1 is SGHDN and CDR2 is FVKESK. The germline V and J ends were trimmed by 1 base and 9 bases, with 13 bases remaining between them. The CDR3 nucleotides are TGTGCCAGCAGCCAAGTCTCTACCCTTGGTGAGCAGTTCTTC. Amino acids: CASSQVSTLGEQFF. The variable domain in full, with the rest retrieved from reference TRBV14 and TRBJ2-1, is EAGVTQFPSHSVIEKGQTVTLRCDPISGHDNLYWYRRVMGKEIKFLLHFVKESKQDESGMPNNRFLAERTGGTYSTLKVQPAELEDSGVYFCASSQVSTLGEQFFGPGTRLTVL.

This clonotype appeared a few times. The chain recombines TRBV28 with TRBJ2-7; D might be TRBD2 (6 bases). The CDR3 consists of 15 residues. The germline V gene has CDR1 MDHEN and CDR2 SYDVKM. The V end lost 5 bases, the J end lost 0 bases, and 14 bases lay between the germline ends. The CDR3 DNA is TGTGCCAGCAGTCCCCCGCGGGGCAGCTCCTACGAGCAGTACTTC. It encodes CASSPPRGSSYEQYF.

This clonotype came up a few times. J is TRBJ1-1 and V is TRBV18; 10 nucleotides match TRBD1. Germline CDR1 is KGHSH and CDR2 is LQKENI. V gave up 3 bases and J gave up 7 bases; unmatched junction bases: 14. This CDR3 contains 17 residues. In nucleotides, the CDR3 is TGTGCCAGCTCACCTATCCAGGCTGACAGGGGGCAGGGTGAAGCTTTCTTT. Translation: CASSPIQADRGQGEAFF.

About this clonotype itself: The junction and the germline gene differ at one end; a read error may be behind it. The chain recombines TRBV6-5 with TRBJ1-3, with D perhaps TRBD1 (5 bases). The germline V gene has CDR1 MNHEY and CDR2 SVGAGI. The CDR3 runs to 19 residues. DNA of the CDR3: TGTGCCAGCAGTTTACGTATCCAGGGAGAGGGTTTCTCTGAAAACACCATATATTTT. This encodes CASSLRIQGEGFSENTIYF.

V usage is TRBV29-1 and J usage is TRBJ2-7, with a weak D call TRBD1 (6 bases). Germline V CDR1 and CDR2: SQVTM, ANQGSEA. The CDR3 spans 12 residues. V lost 6 bases and J 3 bases, leaving 12 bases between the germline ends. CDR3 in amino acids: CSVAGQLYEQYF. The CDR3 nucleotides read TGCAGCGTCGCCGGACAGCTCTACGAGCAGTACTTC.

With respect to this clonotype: A much larger clone differs from this one at a single base, so this may be a read error. The chain combines TRBV20-1 with TRBJ1-1, with D possibly being TRBD1 (5 bases). Germline lookup yields CDR1 DFQATT and CDR2 SNEGSKA (reference sequence). V was shortened by 8 bases and J by 1 base, with 11 bases between the two germline ends. The CDR3 loop spans 12 amino acids. CDR3: CSTGGTNTEAFF. The CDR3, as DNA: TGCAGTACGGGGGGAACGAACACTGAAGCTTTCTTT.

This clonotype was seen ten or more times. The chain combines TRBV2 with TRBJ2-7; D uncertain. CDR1 is SNHLY, CDR2 FYNNEI, per germline. V was cut by 6 bases and J by 0 bases, with 12 bases left in between. This CDR3 comprises 14 residues. This chain's CDR3 is CASRGLVSSYEQYF. CDR3 coding DNA: TGTGCCAGCAGGGGGTTAGTTAGCTCCTACGAGCAGTACTTC.

V gene TRBV4-1 combines with J gene TRBJ2-7; D uncertain. CDR3 length equals 14 residues. Germline CDR1 and CDR2: MGHRA and YSYEKL. The ends were cut back, 3 bases at V and 0 bases at J, with 9 bases in the middle. In DNA, the CDR3 is TGCGCCAGCAGCCAGACACTTCCCTCCTACGAGCAGTACTTC. Encoded protein: CASSQTLPSYEQYF.